These T cell receptor beta chains were read from a single sample in a study of T cells in Graves' hyperthyroidism and ophthalmopathy. MiXCR, run by TCRdb on the multiplex PCR reads, gives a single entry per CDR3 protein. The profile shows under 250,000 distinct CDR3 sequences, 24% of them singletons. The sample consisted of blood. The source of these receptors is a woman aged 40 to 49 with Graves' ophthalmopathy. Both conserved end residues are part of each CDR3. The D gene is left open where the match is weak. A row's size may be missing; if present it is once, few, many or a size class.

-	once	TRBV6-1	TRBJ2-7	TGTGCCAGCAGTGACAGGGGAGTGGGTGAGCAGTACTTC	CASSDRGVGEQYF
-	-	TRBV12-3/TRBV12-4	TRBJ2-5	TGTGCCAGCAGTCCTACCTCAGGGAGCCAAGAGACCCAGTACTTC	CASSPTSGSQETQYF
-	many	TRBV6-2/TRBV6-3	TRBJ1-1	TGTGCCAGCAGTTACTCGATACAGTGGAACACTGAAGCTTTCTTT	CASSYSIQWNTEAFF
TRBD2	many	TRBV4-1	TRBJ2-7	TGCGCCAGCAGCCCTGGACTAGCGGGAGGGCTAAGTTACGAGCAGTACTTC	CASSPGLAGGLSYEQYF
TRBD1	many	TRBV5-1	TRBJ2-7	TGCGCCAGCAGCTTGACGGGACAGACTTCCTACGAGCAGTACTTC	CASSLTGQTSYEQYF
-	many	TRBV24-1	TRBJ2-7	TGTGCCACCAGTGATCCATCCGGGCCCCCGGAGCAGTACTTC	CATSDPSGPPEQYF
TRBD2	-	TRBV6-2/TRBV6-3	TRBJ2-7	TGTGCCAGCAGTTACCGGTTCCAGCGGGGCTCCTACGAGCAGTACTTC	CASSYRFQRGSYEQYF
TRBD2	many	TRBV11-2	TRBJ2-7	TGTGCCAGCAGTTTGGCGGGAGGGGGCTACGAGCAGTACTTC	CASSLAGGGYEQYF
-	-	TRBV6-2/TRBV6-3	TRBJ2-7	TGTGCCAGCAGTTACCACGCTGGGAACGAGCAGTACTTC	CASSYHAGNEQYF
-	many	TRBV27	TRBJ2-7	TGTGCCAGCAGTTTATCAAGCGCCGGCAGGGGAGACGAGCAGTACTTC	CASSLSSAGRGDEQYF
-	-	TRBV2	TRBJ1-5	TGTGCCAGCAGTGAACAAAGTGGGTCTCCACAGCCCCAGCATTTT	CASSEQSGSPQPQHF
TRBD1	-	TRBV12-3/TRBV12-4	TRBJ1-6	TGTGCCAGCAGATCACAGGGGAGCTCCTATAATTCACCCCTCCACTTT	CASRSQGSSYNSPLHF
-	many	TRBV2	TRBJ1-3	TGTGCCAGCAGTGAAAGGGTCGGACGCTTTGGAAACACCATATATTTT	CASSERVGRFGNTIYF
-	many	TRBV3-1	TRBJ2-7	TGTGCCAGCAGTCCAAGGAGGGCGAATGAGCAGTACTTC	CASSPRRANEQYF
-	many	TRBV5-6	TRBJ1-1	TGTGCCAGCAGCTTTCCAGGCGCGAACACTGAAGCTTTCTTT	CASSFPGANTEAFF
TRBD1	many	TRBV6-5	TRBJ1-1	TGTGCCAGCAGTCCCCATGGTCAGGGGGACACTGAAGCTTTCTTT	CASSPHGQGDTEAFF
-	few	TRBV20-1	TRBJ1-1	TGCAGTGCTAGGAAGGACAGTAGAAGGAACACTGAAGCTTTCTTT	CSARKDSRRNTEAFF
TRBD2	many	TRBV14	TRBJ2-7	TGTGCCAGCAGCCCCTCCTGGGGGGGCTACGAGCAGTACTTC	CASSPSWGGYEQYF
-	-	TRBV14	TRBJ1-2	TGTGCCAGCAGCCAAGAGCAGTGGCAGGCGGGCTATGGCTACACCTTC	CASSQEQWQAGYGYTF
-	-	TRBV6-5	TRBJ2-5	TGTGCCAGCAGTTACGGGGACGGGATGTACCAAGAGACCCAGTACTTC	CASSYGDGMYQETQYF
-	-	TRBV7-2	TRBJ2-7	TGTGCCAGCAGCTTAGTAGGGGCCGATAGCGAGCAGTACTTC	CASSLVGADSEQYF
-	many	TRBV12-3/TRBV12-4	TRBJ2-2	TGTGCCAGCAGTACAGCAAGGGGAGCGAACACCGGGGAGCTGTTTTTT	CASSTARGANTGELFF
-	-	TRBV20-1	TRBJ1-1	TGCAGTGCTAGAAAACAGGGCGCTGAAGCTTTCTTT	CSARKQGAEAFF
TRBD2	-	TRBV4-1	TRBJ2-2	TGCGCCAGCAGCACTCGGGGGGTTCCCGGGGAGCTGTTTTTT	CASSTRGVPGELFF
TRBD1	-	TRBV20-1	TRBJ2-7	TGCAGTGCTAGAGATTCACAGGGGGACCACGAGCAGTACTTC	CSARDSQGDHEQYF
-	many	TRBV12-3/TRBV12-4	TRBJ2-7	TGTGCCAGCAGTTTCCTAGGTACCTACGAGCAGTACTTC	CASSFLGTYEQYF
-	-	TRBV28	TRBJ2-7	TGTGCCAGCAGTTTAAATCGGATAGGACAGATATCCTACGAGCAGTACTTC	CASSLNRIGQISYEQYF
-	many	TRBV5-5	TRBJ2-5	TGTGCCAGCAGCTTCGGGCTGGGTGGGGAGACCCAGTACTTC	CASSFGLGGETQYF
TRBD1	-	TRBV7-2	TRBJ1-1	TGTGCCAGCAGCTTAAACAGGGGGGAGTACACTGAAGCTTTCTTT	CASSLNRGEYTEAFF
TRBD1	many	TRBV18	TRBJ2-2	TGTGCCAGCTCACCGACAGGGGAGGCCACCGGGGAGCTGTTTTTT	CASSPTGEATGELFF
TRBD2	many	TRBV28	TRBJ2-7	TGTGCCAGCAGACCAACTAGCGGGGGGTCCTACGAGCAGTACTTC	CASRPTSGGSYEQYF
-	many	TRBV6-5	TRBJ2-5	TGTGCCAGCAGTTACAGCCGGGTTGGCCAAGAGACCCAGTACTTC	CASSYSRVGQETQYF
-	-	TRBV6-1	TRBJ2-7	TGTGCCACCTCTCGGGGGGCCCTATACGAGCAGTACTTC	CATSRGALYEQYF
TRBD1	many	TRBV30	TRBJ2-7	TGTGCCTGCCGGGACAGTTACGAGCAGTACTTC	CACRDSYEQYF